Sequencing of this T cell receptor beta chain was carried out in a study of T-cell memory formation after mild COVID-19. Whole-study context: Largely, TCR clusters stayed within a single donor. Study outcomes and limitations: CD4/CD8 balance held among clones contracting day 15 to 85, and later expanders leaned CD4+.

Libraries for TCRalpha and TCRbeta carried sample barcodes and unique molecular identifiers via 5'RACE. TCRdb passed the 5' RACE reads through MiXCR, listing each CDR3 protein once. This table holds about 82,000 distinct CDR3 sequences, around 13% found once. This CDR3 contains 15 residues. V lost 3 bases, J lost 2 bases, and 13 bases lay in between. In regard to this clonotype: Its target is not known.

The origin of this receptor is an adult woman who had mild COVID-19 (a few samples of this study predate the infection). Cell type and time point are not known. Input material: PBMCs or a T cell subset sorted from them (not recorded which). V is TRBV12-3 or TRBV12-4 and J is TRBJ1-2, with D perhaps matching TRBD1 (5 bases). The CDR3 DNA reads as TGTGCCAGCAGTTTCAAGGCAGGGTGGAACTATGGCTACACCTTC. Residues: CASSFKAGWNYGYTF.